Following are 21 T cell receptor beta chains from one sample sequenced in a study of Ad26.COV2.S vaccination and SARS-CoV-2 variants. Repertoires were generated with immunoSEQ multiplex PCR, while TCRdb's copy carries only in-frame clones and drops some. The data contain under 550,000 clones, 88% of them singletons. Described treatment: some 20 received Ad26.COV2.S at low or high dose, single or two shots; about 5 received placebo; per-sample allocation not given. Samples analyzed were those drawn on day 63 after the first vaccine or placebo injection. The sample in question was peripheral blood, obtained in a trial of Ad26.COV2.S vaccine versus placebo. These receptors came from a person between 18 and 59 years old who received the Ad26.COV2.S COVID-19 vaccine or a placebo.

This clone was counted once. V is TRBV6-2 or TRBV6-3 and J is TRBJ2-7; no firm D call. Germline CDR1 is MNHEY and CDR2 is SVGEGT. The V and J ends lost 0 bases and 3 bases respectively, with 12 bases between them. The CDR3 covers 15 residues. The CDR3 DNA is TGTGCCAGCAGTTACTCCGGACGTAAAGACTACGAGCAGTACTTC. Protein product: CASSYSGRKDYEQYF.

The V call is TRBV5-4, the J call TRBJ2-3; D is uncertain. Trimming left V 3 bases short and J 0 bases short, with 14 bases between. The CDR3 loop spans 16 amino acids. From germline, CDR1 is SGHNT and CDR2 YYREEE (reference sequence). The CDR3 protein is CASSSWLGGSTDTQYF. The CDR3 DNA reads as TGTGCCAGCAGCTCTTGGCTGGGTGGTAGCACAGATACGCAGTATTTT.

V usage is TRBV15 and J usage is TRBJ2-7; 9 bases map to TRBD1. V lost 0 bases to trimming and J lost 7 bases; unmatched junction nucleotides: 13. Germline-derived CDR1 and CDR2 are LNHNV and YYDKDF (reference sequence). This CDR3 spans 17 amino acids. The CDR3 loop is CATSRDKGGTGFGEQYF. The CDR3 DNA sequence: TGTGCCACCAGCAGAGATAAGGGAGGGACAGGGTTCGGTGAGCAGTACTTC.

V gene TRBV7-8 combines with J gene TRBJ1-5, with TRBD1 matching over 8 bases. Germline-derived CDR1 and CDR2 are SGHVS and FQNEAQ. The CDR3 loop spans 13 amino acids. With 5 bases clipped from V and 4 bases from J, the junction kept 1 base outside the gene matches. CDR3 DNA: TGTGCCAGCAGCGGACAGGGAAATCAGCCCCAGCATTTT. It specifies CASSGQGNQPQHF.

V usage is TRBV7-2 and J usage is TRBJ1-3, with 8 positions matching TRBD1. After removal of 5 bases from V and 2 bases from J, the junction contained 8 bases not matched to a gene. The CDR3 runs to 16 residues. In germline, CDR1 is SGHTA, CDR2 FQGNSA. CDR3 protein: CASSPQGAQAGNTIYF. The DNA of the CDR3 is TGTGCCAGCAGCCCCCAGGGGGCGCAGGCTGGAAACACCATATATTTT. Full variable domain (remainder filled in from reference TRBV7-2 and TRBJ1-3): GAGVSQSPSNKVTEKGKDVELRCDPISGHTALYWYRQSLGQGLEFLIYFQGNSAPDKSGLPSDRFSAERTGGSVSTLTIQRTQQEDSAVYLCASSPQGAQAGNTIYFGEGSWLTVV.

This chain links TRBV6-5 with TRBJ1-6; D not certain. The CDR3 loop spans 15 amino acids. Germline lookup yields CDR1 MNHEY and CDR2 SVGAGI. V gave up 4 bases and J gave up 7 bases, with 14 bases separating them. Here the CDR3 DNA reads TGTGCCAGCAGTTTCCGACGGCCGACCAATTCACCCCTCCACTTT. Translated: CASSFRRPTNSPLHF.

CDR3 DNA: TGTGCCTGGAACCAAGACAGGGGTAACTACGAGCAGTACTTC. Its protein is CAWNQDRGNYEQYF. This chain links TRBV30 with TRBJ2-7; 8 bases are shared with TRBD1. CDR3 length: 14 residues. Looked up from germline, CDR1 is GTSNPN and CDR2 is SVGIG (reference sequence). J gave up 3 bases and V 4 bases, and 8 bases lay outside the gene matches.

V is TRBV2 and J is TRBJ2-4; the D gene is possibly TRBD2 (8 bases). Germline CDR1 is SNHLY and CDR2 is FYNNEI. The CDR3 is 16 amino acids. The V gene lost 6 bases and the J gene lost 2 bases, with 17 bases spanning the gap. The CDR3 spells CASSGGDSWPKNIQYF. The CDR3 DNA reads TGTGCCAGCAGCGGGGGGGACAGTTGGCCCAAAAACATTCAGTACTTC. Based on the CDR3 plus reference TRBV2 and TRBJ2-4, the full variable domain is EPEVTQTPSHQVTQMGQEVILRCVPISNHLYFYWYRQILGQKVEFLVSFYNNEISEKSEIFDDQFSVERPDGSNFTLKIRSTKLEDSAMYFCASSGGDSWPKNIQYFGAGTRLSVL.

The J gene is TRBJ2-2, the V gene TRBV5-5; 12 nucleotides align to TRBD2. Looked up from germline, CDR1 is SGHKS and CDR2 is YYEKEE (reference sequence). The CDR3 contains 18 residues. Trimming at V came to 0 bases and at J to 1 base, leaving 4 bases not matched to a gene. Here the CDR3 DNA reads TGTGCCAGCAGCTTGGCTAGCGGGGGGGTTATGAACACCGGGGAGCTGTTTTTT. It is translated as CASSLASGGVMNTGELFF.

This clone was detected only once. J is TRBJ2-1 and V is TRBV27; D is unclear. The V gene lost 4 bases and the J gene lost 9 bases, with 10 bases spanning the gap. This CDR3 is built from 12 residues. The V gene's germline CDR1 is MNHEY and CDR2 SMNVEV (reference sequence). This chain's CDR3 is CASSWVGAEQFF. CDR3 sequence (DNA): TGTGCCAGCAGTTGGGTCGGCGCTGAGCAGTTCTTC.

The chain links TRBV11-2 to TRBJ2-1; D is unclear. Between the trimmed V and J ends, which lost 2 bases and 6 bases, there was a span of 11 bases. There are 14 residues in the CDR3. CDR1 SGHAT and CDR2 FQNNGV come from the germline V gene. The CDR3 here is CASSLSNPGNEQFF. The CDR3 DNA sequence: TGTGCCAGCAGCTTAAGTAATCCGGGCAATGAGCAGTTCTTC.

The CDR3 DNA reads TGTGCCAGCAGCTTGGAGGGACAGAGACCCTACGAGCAGTACTTC. Translation gives CASSLEGQRPYEQYF. The V and J genes are TRBV7-2 and TRBJ2-7, with a possible D match to TRBD1 (7 bases). Germline CDR1 and CDR2: SGHTA and FQGNSA. This CDR3 spans 15 amino acids. The V and J ends lost 3 bases and 2 bases respectively, with 14 bases between them.

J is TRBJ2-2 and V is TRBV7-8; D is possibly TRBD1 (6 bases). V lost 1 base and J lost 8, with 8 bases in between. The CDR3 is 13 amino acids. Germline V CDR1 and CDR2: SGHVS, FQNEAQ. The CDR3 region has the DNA TGTGCCAGCAGCTTAGAGGGGGTGGGGGAGCTGTTTTTT. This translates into CASSLEGVGELFF.

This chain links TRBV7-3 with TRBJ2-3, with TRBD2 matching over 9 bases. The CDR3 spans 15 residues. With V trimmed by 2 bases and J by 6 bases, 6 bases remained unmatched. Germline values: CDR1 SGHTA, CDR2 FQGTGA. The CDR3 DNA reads TGTGCCAGCAGCTTAGCTAGCGGGATCCGCGATACGCAGTATTTT. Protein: CASSLASGIRDTQYF.

Here the CDR3 reads CASSLAVGLAGGPDTQYF. CDR3 coding DNA: TGTGCCAGCAGCTTGGCCGTCGGACTAGCGGGGGGGCCAGATACGCAGTATTTT. The chain employs TRBV5-6 and TRBJ2-3; 15 bases are shared with TRBD2. Losses at the gene ends were 0 bases for V and 4 bases for J; bases not matched to a gene: 6. From germline, CDR1 is SGHDT and CDR2 YYEEEE. CDR3 length: 18 residues.

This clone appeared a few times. CDR3 residues: CASSLSLGRDGTFSGNTIYF. The CDR3 coding sequence is TGTGCCAGCAGCCTCTCCTTAGGACGGGACGGAACTTTCTCTGGAAACACCATATATTTT. The V call is TRBV7-8, the J call TRBJ1-3; D might be TRBD1 (5 bases). V lost 5 bases to trimming and J lost 0 bases, with 26 bases between them. Germline loops: CDR1 SGHVS, CDR2 FQNEAQ. The CDR3 sequence is 20 residues long.

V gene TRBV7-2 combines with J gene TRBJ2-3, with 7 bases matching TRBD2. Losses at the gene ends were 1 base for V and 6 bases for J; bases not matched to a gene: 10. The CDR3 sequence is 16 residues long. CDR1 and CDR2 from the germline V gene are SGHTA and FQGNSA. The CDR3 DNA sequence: TGTGCCAGCAGCTTAGTAGTGGGGGGGAGTCTCGATACGCAGTATTTT. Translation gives CASSLVVGGSLDTQYF.

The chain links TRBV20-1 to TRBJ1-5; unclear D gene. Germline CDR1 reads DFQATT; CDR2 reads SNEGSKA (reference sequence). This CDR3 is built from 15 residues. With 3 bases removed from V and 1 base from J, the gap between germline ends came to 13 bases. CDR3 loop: CSASNRGLSNQPQHF. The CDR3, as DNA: TGCAGTGCTAGTAACCGTGGTTTGAGCAATCAGCCCCAGCATTTT.

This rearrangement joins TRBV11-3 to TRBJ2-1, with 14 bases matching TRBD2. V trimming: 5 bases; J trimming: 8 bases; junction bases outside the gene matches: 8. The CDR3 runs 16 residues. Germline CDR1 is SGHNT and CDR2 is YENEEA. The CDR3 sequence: CASSPRTSGGLHEQFF. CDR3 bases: TGTGCCAGCAGCCCACGGACTAGCGGGGGGCTCCATGAGCAGTTCTTC.

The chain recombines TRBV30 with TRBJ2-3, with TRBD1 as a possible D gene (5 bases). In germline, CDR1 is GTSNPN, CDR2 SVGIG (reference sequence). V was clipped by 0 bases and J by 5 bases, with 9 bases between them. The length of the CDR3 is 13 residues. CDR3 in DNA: TGTGCCTGGAGTGTACAGGTTCGAGATACGCAGTATTTT. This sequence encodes CAWSVQVRDTQYF.

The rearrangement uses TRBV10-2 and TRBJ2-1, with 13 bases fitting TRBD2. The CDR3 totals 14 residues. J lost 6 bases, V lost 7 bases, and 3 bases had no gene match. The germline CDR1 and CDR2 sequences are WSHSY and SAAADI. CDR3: CASITSGGANEQFF. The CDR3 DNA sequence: TGCGCCAGCATTACTAGCGGGGGGGCCAATGAGCAGTTCTTC.